These 25 T cell receptor beta chains were sequenced from one sample in a study of CD8 T cells in ankylosing spondylitis. TCRdb called the 5' RACE reads again in MiXCR, with one record for every CDR3 protein. The table records about 96,000 distinct CDR3 sequences, 7.5% to 9% of them present only once. Input material: blood, either unsorted or a sorted T cell fraction (not recorded which). These receptors originate from a male donor with ankylosing spondylitis or in good health (not recorded which).

This clonotype was seen many times. This chain uses TRBV6-4 with TRBJ1-2; D unclear. This CDR3 contains 18 residues. Germline values: CDR1 MRHNA, CDR2 SNTAGT. Trimming shortened V by 10 bases and J by 5 bases, and 32 bases separated the two germline ends. The CDR3 region has the DNA TGTGCCATTAAAGAGGGTTGGTTCCCTGTCCTGCCGTCATATGGCTACACCTTC. Protein: CAIKEGWFPVLPSYGYTF.

This clonotype showed up just a few times. The chain recombines TRBV19 with TRBJ2-2; the D is unclear. The CDR3 is 15 residues long. V gave up 8 bases and J gave up 1 base, with 14 bases separating them. CDR1 and CDR2 (germline): LNHDA, SQIVND (reference sequence). Here the CDR3 reads CASYPDRRNTGELFF. In DNA, the CDR3 is TGTGCCAGTTATCCCGACCGTAGGAACACCGGGGAGCTGTTTTTT.

The rearrangement links TRBV13 to TRBJ2-7, with D perhaps matching TRBD2 (5 bases). The ends were cut back, 3 bases at V and 3 bases at J, with 12 bases in the middle. The CDR3 loop spans 14 amino acids. Germline CDR1 and CDR2: PRHDT and FYEKMQ (reference sequence). CDR3 residues: CASSFSSSGYEQYF. The CDR3 DNA follows: TGTGCCAGCAGCTTTTCCTCCAGCGGCTACGAGCAGTACTTC.

In this sample, this clonotype turned up a few times. The chain is built from TRBV23-1 and TRBJ2-3; 9 bases match TRBD2. TRBV23-1 carries the ORF label, with uncertain function. The junction had 5 bases not matched to a gene; V was cut back by 1 base and J by 3 bases. The CDR3 has 16 residues. The CDR3 DNA is TGCGCCAGCAGTCAATTTTCTAGCGGGGCAACAGATACGCAGTATTTT. It encodes CASSQFSSGATDTQYF.

This clonotype was recorded many times. The gene calls are TRBV6-5 and TRBJ1-5; D is unresolved. The ends were cut back, 2 bases at V and 0 bases at J, with 2 bases in the middle. This CDR3 region has 13 residues. Germline V gene data show CDR1 as MNHEY and CDR2 as SVGAGI. As DNA, the CDR3 is TGTGCCAGCAGTTACCTTAGCAATCAGCCCCAGCATTTT. This encodes CASSYLSNQPQHF.

The table lists this clonotype with many counts. J is TRBJ2-3 and V is TRBV11-2; D gene unclear. The CDR3 spans 11 residues. Trimming pared 6 bases from V and 2 bases from J, leaving 3 bases between. The germline V gene encodes CDR1 SGHAT and CDR2 FQNNGV. For the CDR3, the DNA is TGTGCCAGCAGTGACACAGATACGCAGTATTTT. This codes for CASSDTDTQYF.

This clonotype was picked up many times. The CDR3 bases are TGTGCCAGTATTGGGACTAGCGCGCGCGGGGAGCTGTTTTTT. It encodes CASIGTSARGELFF. The rearrangement links TRBV19 to TRBJ2-2; 10 bases match TRBD2. Unmatched junction bases numbered 6, after V lost 7 bases and J lost 7 bases. The CDR3 spans 14 residues. Germline-derived CDR1 and CDR2 are LNHDA and SQIVND (reference sequence).

The table lists this clonotype with many counts. The V call is TRBV5-1, the J call TRBJ2-2, with D unclear. The V gene's germline CDR1 is SGHRS and CDR2 YFSETQ. V lost 0 bases to trimming and J lost 6 bases, with 6 bases between them. This CDR3 spans 13 amino acids. CDR3 coding DNA: TGCGCCAGCAGCTTGGACCACCCCGGGGAGCTGTTTTTT. It is translated as CASSLDHPGELFF.

This clonotype was detected only a few times. This chain links TRBV6-5 with TRBJ1-6; TRBD1 matches 10 bases. CDR1 and CDR2 from the germline V gene are MNHEY and SVGAGI. V shed 2 bases and J 6 bases; nucleotides not matched to a gene: 1. This CDR3 has 15 amino acids. DNA for the CDR3: TGTGCCAGCAGTTACCGGGACAGGGGTAATTCACCCCTCCACTTT. Amino acids: CASSYRDRGNSPLHF.

J is TRBJ2-2 and V is TRBV7-2; 11 nucleotides line up with TRBD2. V shed 5 bases and J 4 bases; nucleotides not matched to a gene: 3. The germline V gene encodes CDR1 SGHTA and CDR2 FQGNSA. The CDR3 spans 15 residues. CDR3 DNA sequence: TGTGCCAGCAGCGATAGCGGGGGGGCCACCGGGGAGCTGTTTTTT. Amino acid sequence: CASSDSGGATGELFF.

This clonotype was counted at least ten times. The chain carries TRBV5-1 and TRBJ2-7; 10 nucleotides agree with TRBD1. This CDR3 is 15 amino acids long. Trimming removed 4 bases from V and 0 bases from J; junction bases left unmatched: 4. CDR1 and CDR2 from the germline V gene are SGHRS and YFSETQ. CDR3 sequence reads: CASSLGQGSSYEQYF. For the CDR3, the DNA is TGCGCCAGCAGCCTGGGACAGGGGAGCTCCTACGAGCAGTACTTC.

At least ten counts were recorded for this clonotype. The genes are TRBV10-3 and TRBJ2-5, with TRBD2 matching over 9 bases. CDR3 length equals 14 residues. J gave up 5 bases and V 7 bases, and 8 bases lay outside the gene matches. The germline V gene has CDR1 ENHRY and CDR2 SYGVKD. The CDR3 protein is CAITAGGSKETQYF. The CDR3 bases are TGTGCCATCACAGCGGGGGGCTCCAAGGAGACCCAGTACTTC.

This clonotype was observed at least ten times. The gene calls are TRBV5-1 and TRBJ1-3, with D maybe TRBD1 (6 bases). The germline V and J ends were trimmed by 5 bases and 4 bases, with 16 bases remaining between them. This CDR3 is built from 15 residues. Germline values: CDR1 SGHRS, CDR2 YFSETQ. The CDR3 region has the DNA TGCGCCAGCAGTACCTCAGGGGTACCCGGAAACACCATATATTTT. Its protein is CASSTSGVPGNTIYF.

This clonotype has ten or more counts. The chain uses TRBV2 and TRBJ1-6; TRBD1 is a possible D gene (6 bases). CDR3 length equals 17 residues. Trimming took off 6 bases at V and 9 bases at J, with 24 bases between the two ends. The germline gives CDR1 SNHLY, CDR2 FYNNEI. Written as DNA, the CDR3 is TGTGCCAGCAGAGACACTACCCTGACAGGCCACGGTTCACCCCTCCACTTT. Translating gives CASRDTTLTGHGSPLHF.

This clonotype was detected ten times or more. The chain carries TRBV27 and TRBJ2-1; TRBD1 aligns across 9 bases. The V segment lost 4 bases and the J segment 8 bases; nucleotides outside the gene matches: 6. CDR1 is MNHEY, CDR2 SMNVEV, per germline (reference sequence). This CDR3 contains 14 residues. In nucleotides, the CDR3 is TGTGCCAGCAGTTCGGGACAGGGTAGGGATGAGCAGTTCTTC. Protein product: CASSSGQGRDEQFF.

This clonotype has at least ten counts. An end of the junction does not agree with germline; a read error may underlie this. The chain carries TRBV5-1 and TRBJ1-2; D not resolved. CDR1 and CDR2 from the germline V gene are SGHRS and YFSETQ. This CDR3 spans 13 amino acids. The CDR3 loop reads CASSLDGNYGYTF. The CDR3 DNA follows: TGTGCCAGCAGCCTGGACGGGAACTATGGCTACACCTTC.

This clonotype was observed many times. Relative to the germline gene, one junction end is altered; a read error may explain this. The rearrangement joins TRBV9 to TRBJ2-7; TRBD2 might be the D (5 bases). CDR3 length: 13 amino acids. The germline CDR1 and CDR2 sequences are SGDLS and YYNGEE. The CDR3 bases are TGTGCCAGCAGTGGAACGGGATCCTCCGAGCAGTACTTC. Its translation is CASSGTGSSEQYF.

The J gene is TRBJ2-3, the V gene TRBV7-9; tentatively, D is TRBD2 (7 bases). This CDR3 has 15 amino acids. From germline, CDR1 is SEHNR and CDR2 FQNEAQ (reference sequence). The V end lost 2 bases, the J end lost 3 bases, and 12 bases lay between the germline ends. The chain's CDR3 is CASSLLAGATDTQYF. The CDR3 nucleotides read TGTGCCAGCAGCTTACTCGCGGGGGCAACAGATACGCAGTATTTT.

The V gene is TRBV7-2, the J gene TRBJ1-6; TRBD1 matches 8 bases. V lost 2 bases to trimming and J lost 6 bases; unmatched junction nucleotides: 9. Germline CDR1 reads SGHTA; CDR2 reads FQGNSA. The CDR3 has 17 residues. CDR3 DNA: TGTGCCAGCAGCTTATCGAAACAGGGGGAAGGTAATTCACCCCTCCACTTT. As protein: CASSLSKQGEGNSPLHF.

The chain joins TRBV11-2 to TRBJ1-5, with D maybe TRBD1 (5 bases). The V and J ends lost 10 bases and 0 bases respectively, with 22 bases between them. This CDR3 region has 17 residues. Germline V CDR1 and CDR2: SGHAT, FQNNGV. The CDR3 sequence is CATYFRDGRYSNQPQHF. The DNA for the CDR3 is TGTGCCACTTATTTTCGGGACGGTAGATATAGCAATCAGCCCCAGCATTTT.

The table lists this clonotype with many counts. The J gene is TRBJ2-3, the V gene TRBV5-1, with D hard to call. The length of the CDR3 is 16 residues. Germline-derived CDR1 and CDR2 are SGHRS and YFSETQ. V was trimmed by 3 bases and J by 2 bases, leaving 16 bases between them. The CDR3 loop reads CASSSVRATFTDTQYF. The CDR3 nucleotides are TGCGCCAGCAGCTCCGTTCGAGCGACCTTCACAGATACGCAGTATTTT.

This clonotype was detected ten times or more. The chain recombines TRBV10-1 with TRBJ2-7, with TRBD1 matching over 8 bases. The CDR3 length is 13 residues. Germline lookup yields CDR1 WNHNN and CDR2 SYGVQD (reference sequence). V shed 9 bases and J 2 bases; nucleotides not matched to a gene: 6. The CDR3 loop reads CARQTGVAYEQYF. CDR3 bases: TGCGCCAGGCAGACAGGGGTTGCCTACGAGCAGTACTTC.

This clonotype occurred many times. The J gene is TRBJ2-3, the V gene TRBV29-1; 13 bases are shared with TRBD2. Germline V CDR1 and CDR2: SQVTM, ANQGSEA. The CDR3 consists of 16 residues. Unmatched junction bases numbered 4, after V lost 2 bases and J lost 2 bases. The CDR3 DNA reads TGCAGCGTTGAACCAACTAGCGGGGGGGTCACAGATACGCAGTATTTT. Protein product: CSVEPTSGGVTDTQYF.

This clonotype was recorded at least ten times. The gene calls are TRBV5-1 and TRBJ2-2, with D possibly being TRBD2 (6 bases). The CDR3 spans 14 residues. In germline, CDR1 is SGHRS, CDR2 YFSETQ. V lost 4 bases, J lost 4 bases, and 11 bases lay in between. The CDR3 sequence: CASSRDLLTGELFF. CDR3 coding DNA: TGCGCCAGCAGCCGGGACTTACTCACCGGGGAGCTGTTTTTT.

This clonotype was seen a handful of times. V is TRBV7-2 and J is TRBJ2-3; tentatively, D is TRBD2 (5 bases). Looked up from germline, CDR1 is SGHTA and CDR2 is FQGNSA. There are 15 residues in the CDR3. Trimming took 2 bases from V and 2 from J, leaving 11 bases between them. The CDR3 loop is CASSLYGDDTDTQYF. The CDR3 coding sequence is TGTGCCAGCAGCTTATACGGGGATGACACAGATACGCAGTATTTT.